Each of the 31 T cell receptor beta chains below was sequenced from the same sample in a study of blood T cell repertoires in COVID-19. Data came from immunoSEQ multiplex PCR; TCRdb stores just in-frame clones and leaves some out. The sample holds more than 90,000 clones, 85% seen once. The sequenced sample consisted of peripheral blood. The source is a man at least 80 years old with acute or convalescent COVID-19.

The chain carries TRBV27 and TRBJ2-5; weak D call: TRBD1 (6 bases). Trimming removed 2 bases from V and 4 bases from J, with 8 bases in between. Germline assignment: CDR1 MNHEY and CDR2 SMNVEV (reference sequence). The CDR3 is 13 residues long. CDR3 region: CASSLQGRETQYF. CDR3 coding DNA: TGTGCCAGCAGTTTACAGGGGCGAGAGACCCAGTACTTC.

The chain has TRBV4-2 and TRBJ2-7, with 7 bases that match TRBD2. Germline trimming cut 6 bases from V and 2 bases from J; bases unmatched to any gene: 7. Germline-derived CDR1 and CDR2 are LGHNA and YNFKEQ. CDR3 length equals 14 residues. CDR3 DNA: TGTGCCAGCAGGGGAGGGGAGGGCCCCTACGAGCAGTACTTC. Protein sequence: CASRGGEGPYEQYF.

The rearrangement links TRBV21-1 to TRBJ1-5; TRBD1 reflects the table's D call only, with no check against the DNA. TRBV21-1 is noted as a pseudogene. The CDR3 is 19 residues long. The CDR3 region has the DNA TGTGCCAGCAGCAAAGTTCAAGCGACAGGGGGCGTTGGCAATCAGCCCCAGCATTTT. It is translated as CASSKVQATGGVGNQPQHF.

This clone was seen at least ten times. At one of its ends the junction is not consistent with the germline gene, which may arise from a read error. The chain carries TRBV30 and TRBJ1-1; TRBD1 matches at 8 bases. Germline values: CDR1 GTSNPN, CDR2 SVGIG (reference sequence). CDR3 length: 13 amino acids. CDR3 loop: CAWSVLRQGLSLF. Here the CDR3 DNA reads TGTGCCTGGAGTGTACTCAGACAGGGGCTAAGCCTTTTT.

This clone was observed a single time. V and J are TRBV7-3 and TRBJ2-7; D perhaps matches TRBD1 (6 bases). The V and J ends lost 4 bases and 1 base respectively, with 11 bases between them. The CDR3 sequence is 14 residues long. Looked up from germline, CDR1 is SGHTA and CDR2 is FQGTGA. The CDR3 sequence is CASSSRGSSYEQYF. The CDR3 DNA reads TGTGCCAGCAGCTCAAGGGGGTCGTCCTACGAGCAGTACTTC.

V is TRBV11-3 and J is TRBJ2-7; TRBD2 is a possible D gene (6 bases). The V gene lost 5 bases and the J gene lost 3 bases, with 17 bases spanning the gap. Per germline, CDR1 SGHNT and CDR2 YENEEA. The length of the CDR3 is 15 residues. The chain's CDR3 is CASSPGGSTDYEQYF. The CDR3 DNA reads as TGTGCCAGCAGCCCCGGGGGAAGTACCGACTACGAGCAGTACTTC.

This chain uses TRBV19 with TRBJ1-1; maybe TRBD1 (6 bases). Germline loops: CDR1 LNHDA, CDR2 SQIVND (reference sequence). Deletions cut 4 bases from V and 1 base from J, with 13 bases between. The CDR3 loop spans 15 amino acids. CDR3 nucleotides: TGTGCCAGTAGTAAAACCTCGACAGGGAACACTGAAGCTTTCTTT. Amino acids: CASSKTSTGNTEAFF.

In the case of this clone: One end of the junction does not line up with germline, which may come from a read error. The chain combines TRBV30 with TRBJ1-6, with D possibly TRBD1 on 6 matching bases. Germline CDR1 GTSNPN, CDR2 SVGIG (reference sequence). The CDR3 is 16 amino acids. The CDR3 here is CAGRPRGGVSNSPLHF. The CDR3 DNA reads TGTGCCGGGAGGCCCCGAGGGGGGGTTAGTAATTCACCCCTCCACTTT.

J is TRBJ2-3 and V is TRBV3-1 (or the pseudogene TRBV3-2), with 7 bases fitting TRBD2. The CDR3 sequence is 18 residues long. Germline V lookup: CDR1 LGHDT, CDR2 YNNKEL (reference sequence). V was clipped by 0 bases and J by 2 bases; unmatched bases: 11. CDR3 sequence: CASSQEGSGGRFTDTQYF. The CDR3 DNA sequence: TGTGCCAGCAGCCAAGAGGGCAGCGGCGGGAGATTCACAGATACGCAGTATTTT.

The V gene is TRBV2, the J gene TRBJ1-2; 8 positions agree with TRBD1. This CDR3 has 13 amino acids. V lost 6 bases, J lost 7 bases, and 7 bases stayed unmatched. Germline assignment: CDR1 SNHLY and CDR2 FYNNEI. Written as DNA, the CDR3 is TGTGCCAGCAGGCAGACAGGGGCGGGTGGCTACACCTTC. It codes for CASRQTGAGGYTF.

The chain is built from TRBV19 and TRBJ2-5; D is uncertain. Trimming left V 7 bases short and J 0 bases short, with 6 bases between. The CDR3 spans 12 residues. Germline assignment: CDR1 LNHDA and CDR2 SQIVND (reference sequence). CDR3 DNA: TGTGCCAGTACAGGCAACCAAGAGACCCAGTACTTC. This codes for CASTGNQETQYF.

The genes are TRBV2 and TRBJ1-4; no clear D gene. This CDR3 is 14 amino acids long. Trimming pared 3 bases from V and 7 bases from J, leaving 12 bases between. CDR1 SNHLY and CDR2 FYNNEI come from the germline V gene. The CDR3 DNA reads TGTGCCAGCAGTGACACTTCCATGCTTGAAAAACTGTTTTTT. Translated: CASSDTSMLEKLFF.

V and J are TRBV30 and TRBJ1-3, with D possibly TRBD1 on 6 matching bases. CDR1 is GTSNPN and CDR2 is SVGIG in the germline V gene (reference sequence). The CDR3 consists of 14 residues. CDR3 sequence reads: CALYQRTDGNTIYF. The CDR3 nucleotides are TGTGCGCTATACCAGAGGACAGATGGAAACACCATATATTTT. Variable domain in full (rest from reference TRBV30 and TRBJ1-3): SQTIHQWPATLVQPVGSPLSLECTVEGTSNPNLYWYRQAAGRGLQLLFYSVGIGQISSEVPQNLSASRPQDRQFILSSKKLLLSDSGFYLCALYQRTDGNTIYFGEGSWLTVV.

This rearrangement joins TRBV12-3 or TRBV12-4 to TRBJ2-1, with no clear D. V was cut by 7 bases and J by 5 bases, with 9 bases left in between. The CDR3 covers 12 residues. The chain's CDR3 is CASTAMDNEQFF. In DNA, the CDR3 is TGTGCCAGCACCGCTATGGACAATGAGCAGTTCTTC.

This clone has a handful of counts. The chain recombines TRBV5-1 with TRBJ2-2; D unresolved. The CDR3 spans 14 residues. Trimming cost V 3 bases and J 4 bases, with 10 bases left between them. Germline V gene sequence: CDR1 SGHRS, CDR2 YFSETQ. DNA of the CDR3: TGCGCCAGCAGCTCCAGCTCAGGCACCGGGGAGCTGTTTTTT. Its protein product is CASSSSSGTGELFF.

The chain employs TRBV29-1 and TRBJ2-1; 12 nucleotides line up with TRBD2. Per the germline V gene, CDR1 is SQVTM and CDR2 is ANQGSEA. This CDR3 is 16 amino acids long. With 4 bases clipped from V and 8 bases from J, the junction kept 12 bases outside the gene matches. The CDR3 loop reads CSVARTSGASGDEQFF. The CDR3 coding sequence is TGCAGCGTTGCACGGACTAGCGGGGCTTCCGGGGATGAGCAGTTCTTC.

The rearrangement links TRBV9 to TRBJ1-3; D ambiguous. The CDR3 length is 18 residues. Trimming removed 0 bases from V and 0 bases from J, with 16 bases in between. The germline V gene encodes CDR1 SGDLS and CDR2 YYNGEE. The chain's CDR3 is CASSVAPTGASSGNTIYF. CDR3 DNA: TGTGCCAGCAGCGTAGCTCCGACTGGTGCCAGCTCTGGAAACACCATATATTTT.

The genes are TRBV28 and TRBJ1-5; D uncertain. Germline-derived CDR1 and CDR2 are MDHEN and SYDVKM. The CDR3 contains 14 residues. V lost 5 bases, J lost 1 base, and 9 bases lay in between. The CDR3 bases are TGTGCCAGCAGTAATCTGGAGAGCAATCAGCCCCAGCATTTT. Amino acid sequence: CASSNLESNQPQHF.

This clone was counted a single time. This chain links TRBV5-5 with TRBJ1-1; D perhaps matches TRBD1 (6 bases). The germline gives CDR1 SGHKS, CDR2 YYEKEE (reference sequence). CDR3 length equals 14 residues. With 1 base removed from V and 1 base from J, the gap between germline ends came to 8 bases. The CDR3, as DNA: TGTGCCAGCAGCTTGACCAGGGGGAACACTGAAGCTTTCTTT. This sequence encodes CASSLTRGNTEAFF.

V and J are TRBV5-5 and TRBJ2-7; D might be TRBD1 (6 bases). This CDR3 contains 13 residues. V was pared by 3 bases and J by 1 base, with 8 bases between. CDR1 is SGHKS, CDR2 YYEKEE, per germline (reference sequence). In DNA, the CDR3 is TGTGCCAGCAGCTCACAGGGTTCCTACGAGCAGTACTTC. It yields the protein CASSSQGSYEQYF.

This clone was detected once. V usage is TRBV4-2 and J usage is TRBJ2-3, with 11 bases identical to TRBD2. This CDR3 comprises 18 residues. The germline gives CDR1 LGHNA, CDR2 YNFKEQ. J gave up 4 bases and V 1 base, and 10 bases lay outside the gene matches. In DNA, the CDR3 is TGTGCCAGCAGCCAAGGCCCCTCTAGCGGGAGGTCCGCAGATACGCAGTATTTT. Encoded protein: CASSQGPSSGRSADTQYF.

At least ten counts were recorded for this clone. This rearrangement joins TRBV19 to TRBJ2-4; 9 bases map to TRBD2. This CDR3 has 16 amino acids. The germline V gene has CDR1 LNHDA and CDR2 SQIVND (reference sequence). The ends lost 3 bases at V and 5 bases at J; junction bases unmatched: 8. The chain's CDR3 is CASSITASGIQNIQYF. CDR3 nucleotides: TGTGCCAGTAGTATTACCGCTAGCGGGATCCAAAACATTCAGTACTTC.

The chain employs TRBV5-1 and TRBJ1-1; D gene unclear. Trimming removed 4 bases from V and 1 base from J, with 11 bases in between. Germline V CDR1 and CDR2: SGHRS, YFSETQ. This CDR3 region has 14 residues. CDR3 coding DNA: TGCGCCAGCAGCGGAGGGTCGGGGAACACTGAAGCTTTCTTT. It yields the protein CASSGGSGNTEAFF.

This clone was observed a handful of times. This chain uses TRBV19 with TRBJ1-5; D is undetermined. Trimming took off 5 bases at V and 0 bases at J, with 5 bases between the two ends. CDR1 and CDR2 (germline): LNHDA, SQIVND (reference sequence). The CDR3 runs 13 residues. CDR3 region: CASSRGSNQPQHF. The CDR3 DNA reads TGTGCCAGTAGTCGGGGTAGCAATCAGCCCCAGCATTTT.

The V call is TRBV5-4, the J call TRBJ1-3; 9 bases match TRBD1. J was trimmed by 3 bases and V by 2 bases; bases with no gene match: 3. CDR1 is SGHNT, CDR2 YYREEE, per germline (reference sequence). The CDR3 is made up of 15 amino acids. The CDR3 sequence: CASSFRTGVGNTIYF. Written as DNA, the CDR3 is TGTGCCAGCAGCTTTAGGACAGGGGTTGGAAACACCATATATTTT.

The V call is TRBV19, the J call TRBJ1-5; TRBD1 might be the D (6 bases). There are 14 residues in the CDR3. V was trimmed by 5 bases and J by 1 base, leaving 9 bases between them. CDR1 and CDR2 (germline): LNHDA, SQIVND (reference sequence). The CDR3 reads CASSSDRSNQPQHF. CDR3 coding DNA: TGTGCCAGTAGTTCAGACAGGAGCAATCAGCCCCAGCATTTT. Filled out from reference TRBV19 and TRBJ1-5, the complete variable domain reads DGGITQSPKYLFRKEGQNVTLSCEQNLNHDAMYWYRQDPGQGLRLIYYSQIVNDFQKGDIAEGYSVSREKKESFPLTVTSAQKNPTAFYLCASSSDRSNQPQHFGDGTRLSIL.

This clone appeared a single time. This chain connects TRBV6-5 to TRBJ1-6, with D unclear. The CDR3 is made up of 14 amino acids. V was pared by 10 bases and J by 6 bases, with 16 bases between. Germline V gene lookup returns CDR1 MNHEY and CDR2 SVGAGI. This chain's CDR3 is CATMANSGNSPLHF. In DNA form, the CDR3 reads TGTGCCACCATGGCGAACAGCGGTAATTCACCCCTCCACTTT.

This clone was seen a handful of times. This rearrangement joins TRBV11-3 to TRBJ1-3; 7 bases align to TRBD1. The CDR3 is 14 amino acids. Germline V gene lookup returns CDR1 SGHNT and CDR2 YENEEA. The V and J ends lost 5 bases and 1 base, in that order; junction bases with no gene match: 2. CDR3 nucleotide sequence: TGTGCCAGCAGCGCACAGGGGTCTGGAAACACCATATATTTT. It translates to CASSAQGSGNTIYF.

V is TRBV11-2 and J is TRBJ2-5; perhaps TRBD2 as D (6 bases). Germline values: CDR1 SGHAT, CDR2 FQNNGV. The V and J ends lost 2 bases and 2 bases respectively, with 12 bases between them. The CDR3 loop spans 15 amino acids. The CDR3: CASSLIWGLQETQYF. CDR3 coding DNA: TGTGCCAGCAGCTTAATATGGGGACTTCAAGAGACCCAGTACTTC.

The CDR3 loop is CASSPLGEGYGYTF. CDR3 nucleotide sequence: TGTGCCAGCTCACCCCTAGGGGAGGGCTATGGCTACACCTTC. The chain is built from TRBV18 and TRBJ1-2, with D possibly matching TRBD1 (5 bases). Germline values: CDR1 KGHSH, CDR2 LQKENI. The CDR3 extends over 14 amino acids. V lost 3 bases and J lost 4, with 12 bases in between.

The V and J genes are TRBV5-1 and TRBJ1-1, with 8 nucleotides matching TRBD1. The germline CDR1 and CDR2 sequences are SGHRS and YFSETQ. The CDR3 spans 16 residues. J gave up 0 bases and V 4 bases, and 8 bases lay outside the gene matches. In nucleotides, the CDR3 is TGCGCCAGCAGCGAAACAGGGGGAAGGGTGAACACTGAAGCTTTCTTT. It encodes CASSETGGRVNTEAFF.